The clone carrying this TCR beta chain appeared a few times. The antigen remains undetermined. Deletions cut 4 bases from V and 0 bases from J, with 16 bases between. The CDR3 consists of 16 residues. The germline V gene encodes CDR1 SGHRS and CDR2 YFSETQ. This sample's TCRbeta library carried unique molecular identifier barcodes. In TCRdb, the PCR reads were re-called with MiXCR into one record per CDR3 protein. The profile covers about 440,000 distinct CDR3 sequences, with around 46% appearing a single time and around a quarter taken by the ten largest. The data were taken from a study of T-cell reconstitution after alpha-beta-depleted transplantation in children. General study points: Reportedly, alpha-beta T cells present about two months post-transplant originated from several hundred expanded clones of graft origin.

The origin of this receptor is a girl aged 2 to 10 with aplastic anemia, due to receive a stem cell transplant. The J gene is TRBJ1-1, the V gene TRBV5-1; D may be TRBD1 (5 bases). The sample was PBMCs, taken before TCRalphabeta/CD19-depleted stem cell transplant. CDR3 sequence (DNA): TGCGCCAGCAGCAGAAGGCAGGGTGCCATGAACACTGAAGCTTTCTTT. Translated, it gives CASSRRQGAMNTEAFF.